These T cell receptor beta chains were read from a single sample in a study of T cell responses to AZD1222 COVID-19 vaccine. TCRdb's copy holds only in-frame clones and misses some; the assay was immunoSEQ multiplex PCR. The profile shows roughly 180,000 clones, around 93% of them singletons. The specimen was peripheral blood, collected on day 0 of AZD1222 vaccination. All receptors come from an adult in good health. Both conserved end residues are part of each CDR3. A D gene is named only where the DNA matches it firmly. Rows give clone size only sometimes, using once, few, many, or a class for an expanded clone.

-	TRBV7-2	TRBD1	TRBJ1-2	TGTGCCAACGACGCGGACAGGGGAGTTGGCTACACCTTC	CANDADRGVGYTF
-	TRBV4-1	-	TRBJ2-3	TGCGCCAGCAGCCAAGTTGAGACTAGCACAGATACGCAGTATTTT	CASSQVETSTDTQYF
-	TRBV28	-	TRBJ1-1	TGTGCCGGGACGGGACTTTTAAACACTGAAGCTTTCTTT	CAGTGLLNTEAFF
few	TRBV20-1	-	TRBJ2-1	TGCAGTGCTGGGGGTTTGAATGAGCAGTTCTTC	CSAGGLNEQFF
once	TRBV30	TRBD2	TRBJ2-2	TGTGCCTGGAGTGTCCTAGCGGGGTCCGGGGAGCTGTTTTTT	CAWSVLAGSGELFF
-	TRBV14	TRBD1	TRBJ1-2	TGTGCCAGCAGCCTAGGGACAGCAACTAACTATGGCTACACCTTC	CASSLGTATNYGYTF
-	TRBV6-2/TRBV6-3	-	TRBJ1-2	TGTGCCAGCAGTTACTCGCAGGCCTCTGGCTATGGCTACACCTTC	CASSYSQASGYGYTF
-	TRBV7-8	TRBD1	TRBJ2-1	TGTGCCAGCAGCACCCTAGACAGGGATGAGCAGTTCTTC	CASSTLDRDEQFF
-	TRBV6-5	-	TRBJ1-3	TGTGCCAGCAGTAGGGGGGGAAACACCATATATTTT	CASSRGGNTIYF
-	TRBV20-1	TRBD2	TRBJ2-1	TGCAGTGCTAGTAATAGCGGGGGGGTCCACTACAATGAGCAGTTCTTC	CSASNSGGVHYNEQFF
-	TRBV30	-	TRBJ1-2	TGTGCCTGGAGTGTAGCGGGTAACTATGGCTACACCTTC	CAWSVAGNYGYTF
once	TRBV28	TRBD1	TRBJ2-7	TGTGCCAGCAGCCCGGCAGGACAGGGGCGAAGCTCCTACGAGCAGTACTTC	CASSPAGQGRSSYEQYF
once	TRBV19	-	TRBJ2-1	TGTGCCAGTACCCTCAGCCAGCGAAACTACAATGAGCAGTTCTTC	CASTLSQRNYNEQFF
-	TRBV9	-	TRBJ1-1	TGTGCCAGCAGCCCCCTTGTTGGGGGTTTGACTGAAGCTTTCTTT	CASSPLVGGLTEAFF
-	TRBV2	-	TRBJ1-2	TGTGCCAGCAGGTGGGCTGAGAGGGGCTACACCTTC	CASRWAERGYTF
-	TRBV6-1	-	TRBJ1-1	TGTGCCAGCAGTGAAGCCCTCGGGGCCACTGAAGCTTTCTTT	CASSEALGATEAFF
-	TRBV29-1	TRBD1	TRBJ2-7	TGCAGCGTTGGGGGGACAGGCAACGGTTACGAGCAGTACTTC	CSVGGTGNGYEQYF
-	TRBV10-1	TRBD2	TRBJ2-7	TGCGCCAGCAGTGAGTCGAGGGGACTAGCGAAATACGAGCAGTACTTC	CASSESRGLAKYEQYF
few	TRBV6-5	-	TRBJ1-6	TGTGCCAGCCAATGGGGTAATTCACCCCTCCACTTT	CASQWGNSPLHF
few	TRBV10-3	TRBD1	TRBJ1-6	TGTGCCATCAGTGAGCCGGGACAGGGGAAGACTTCACCCCTCCACTTT	CAISEPGQGKTSPLHF
-	TRBV2	TRBD2	TRBJ2-1	TGTGCCAGCAGGAGGACTAGCGGGAGTAATGAGCAGTTCTTC	CASRRTSGSNEQFF
-	TRBV28	-	TRBJ2-3	TGTGCCAGCAGGGCCCTACCTAGCACAGATACGCAGTATTTT	CASRALPSTDTQYF
-	TRBV7-2	-	TRBJ2-1	TGTGCCAGCAGCCAACAGGTTGGGTACAATGAGCAGTTCTTC	CASSQQVGYNEQFF
-	TRBV7-8	-	TRBJ2-1	TGTGCCAGCAGCCCCATGGGGACGACGGGCAATGAGCAGTTCTTC	CASSPMGTTGNEQFF
once	TRBV28	-	TRBJ1-2	TGTGCCAGCAGTGACCTACAGAACTATGGCTACACCTTC	CASSDLQNYGYTF
once	TRBV6-2/TRBV6-3	TRBD1	TRBJ1-5	TGTGCCAGCAGTTACCCGCGGGGACAGGGAGGTCAGCCCCAGCATTTT	CASSYPRGQGGQPQHF
-	TRBV6-2/TRBV6-3	TRBD2	TRBJ2-1	TGTGCCAGCAGCCCCACTAGCGCCAATGAGCAGTTCTTC	CASSPTSANEQFF
-	TRBV28	TRBD2	TRBJ2-3	TGTGCCAGCAGCTCACCGGGACTAGCTTCAGATACGCAGTATTTT	CASSSPGLASDTQYF
-	TRBV19	TRBD1	TRBJ1-2	TGTGCCAGTAGCCCACAGGGGGTGGACTATGGCTACACCTTC	CASSPQGVDYGYTF
many	TRBV10-2	-	TRBJ1-1	TGCGCCAGCAGTGGGGCCAGTTCTGAAGCTTTCTTT	CASSGASSEAFF
-	TRBV7-2	-	TRBJ1-6	TGTGCCAGCAGCTTAGCAGGGGCTAATAATTCACCCCTCCACTTT	CASSLAGANNSPLHF
-	TRBV14	-	TRBJ1-2	TGTGCCAGCAGCCAAGACAGACGGGGTATCGGTGGCTACACCTTC	CASSQDRRGIGGYTF
-	TRBV5-1	TRBD1	TRBJ1-5	TGCGCCAGCAGCGCCTCGACAGGGGGCGGTCAGCCCCAGCATTTT	CASSASTGGGQPQHF
few	TRBV21-1	-	TRBJ1-6	TGTGCCAGCAGCAAATACAGCTCCTATAATTCACCCCTCCACTTT	CASSKYSSYNSPLHF
-	TRBV5-5	TRBD1	TRBJ1-5	TGTGCCAGCAGCCTCGGACAGGGTGGCAATCAGCCCCAGCATTTT	CASSLGQGGNQPQHF
-	TRBV7-2	-	TRBJ2-7	TGTGCCAGCAGCTTAGTAGGGGCAGGGCTCTCCTACGAGCAGTACTTC	CASSLVGAGLSYEQYF
-	TRBV3-1/TRBV3-2	-	TRBJ1-5	TGTGCCAGCAGCCAGACAGGTCCGTTCTATAGCAATCAGCCCCAGCATTTT	CASSQTGPFYSNQPQHF
-	TRBV13	-	TRBJ1-1	TGTGCCAGCAGCTTAGGGTGGATGAACACTGAAGCTTTCTTT	CASSLGWMNTEAFF
once	TRBV1	-	TRBJ2-1	TGCACCAGCAGCCAACTCCCCTCCGGGAGGAATGAGCAGTTCTTC	CTSSQLPSGRNEQFF
once	TRBV9	-	TRBJ2-3	TGTGCCAGCAGCGTAGCGGGGGCTCTGACAGATACGCAGTATTTT	CASSVAGALTDTQYF
-	TRBV5-1	-	TRBJ2-2	TGCGCCAGCAGCTCTCAGGGAGTCGGGGACACCGGGGAGCTGTTTTTT	CASSSQGVGDTGELFF
-	TRBV29-1	-	TRBJ2-7	TGCAGCGTTGAGGCAGGGGTTTCCTACGAGCAGTACTTC	CSVEAGVSYEQYF
-	TRBV21-1	-	TRBJ1-1	TGTGCCAGCAGCAAGGTCAGGGGGGGCACTGAAGCTTTCTTT	CASSKVRGGTEAFF
-	TRBV28	-	TRBJ1-3	TGTGCCAGCAGCCCCCTACGATGGCTTAGCTCTGGAAACACCATATATTTT	CASSPLRWLSSGNTIYF
-	TRBV28	-	TRBJ1-2	TGTGCCAGCAGTCTCCAGAGTTATGGCTACACCTTC	CASSLQSYGYTF
-	TRBV19	-	TRBJ2-1	TGTGCCAGTAGTATTTGGGGGAAGGATGAGCAGTTCTTC	CASSIWGKDEQFF
-	TRBV3-1/TRBV3-2	-	TRBJ2-5	TGTGCCAGCAGCCAAGACGCTAGCGTGGGAGAGACCCAGTACTTC	CASSQDASVGETQYF
-	TRBV6-5	-	TRBJ2-5	TGTGCCAGCAACAACCCACAAGGACCCCAAGAGACCCAGTACTTC	CASNNPQGPQETQYF